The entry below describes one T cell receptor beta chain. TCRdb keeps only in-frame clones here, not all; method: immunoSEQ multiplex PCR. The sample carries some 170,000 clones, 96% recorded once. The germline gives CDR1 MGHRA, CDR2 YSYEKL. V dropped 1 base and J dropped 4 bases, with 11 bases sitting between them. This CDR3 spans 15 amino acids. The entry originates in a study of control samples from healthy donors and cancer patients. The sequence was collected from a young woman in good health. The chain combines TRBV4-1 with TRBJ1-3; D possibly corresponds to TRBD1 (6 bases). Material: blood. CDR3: CASSQVGASGNTIYF. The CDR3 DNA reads TGCGCCAGCAGCCAAGTGGGGGCGTCAGGAAACACCATATATTTT.